What follows are 20 T cell receptor beta chains derived from one specimen sequenced in a study of cytomegalovirus exposure and HLA in healthy donors. Use of 60 Vbeta and 13 Jbeta primers characterized the PCR. The repertoire was sequenced with immunoSEQ multiplex PCR; TCRdb's copy has only in-frame clones and lacks some. The data hold 120,000 to 150,000 clones, with around 80% observed a single time. Source material: PBMCs. All receptors derive from a man aged 25 to 40 in good health and CMV-seronegative.

The chain carries TRBV15 and TRBJ1-1, with 7 bases fitting TRBD1. J gave up 3 bases and V 1 base, and 2 bases lay outside the gene matches. In germline, CDR1 is LNHNV, CDR2 YYDKDF (reference sequence). The CDR3 runs 14 residues. As DNA, the CDR3 is TGTGCCACCAGCAGAGGCAGGGGGTACACTGAAGCTTTCTTT. It encodes CATSRGRGYTEAFF.

V usage is TRBV11-2 and J usage is TRBJ1-3; D call uncertain. This CDR3 is 16 amino acids long. The ends were cut back, 2 bases at V and 0 bases at J, with 11 bases in the middle. The germline gives CDR1 SGHAT, CDR2 FQNNGV. The CDR3 nucleotides are TGTGCCAGCAGCTTATACCAACCGAGCTCTGGAAACACCATATATTTT. Protein: CASSLYQPSSGNTIYF.

This sequence joins TRBV5-6 and TRBJ2-7, with no clear D. The CDR3 is 14 residues long. Looked up from germline, CDR1 is SGHDT and CDR2 is YYEEEE. The V end was cut by 1 base, the J end by 0 bases, with 8 bases between. The CDR3 sequence: CASSLISSSYEQYF. The CDR3 nucleotides read TGTGCCAGCAGCTTGATCTCTAGCTCCTACGAGCAGTACTTC.

This clone was observed once. V gene TRBV1 combines with J gene TRBJ2-7; TRBD2, the table's D call, lacks a check against the DNA. TRBV1 is noted as a pseudogene. This CDR3 has 15 residues. The CDR3 DNA is TGCACCAGCAGCCGCAGGACTAGCGGGAGACACGAGCAGTACTTC. Translating gives CTSSRRTSGRHEQYF.

V and J are TRBV5-6 and TRBJ1-2; the D is unclear. Trimming took off 1 base at V and 8 bases at J, with 12 bases between the two ends. The germline V gene encodes CDR1 SGHDT and CDR2 YYEEEE. The CDR3 is 13 residues long. CDR3 amino acids: CASSLRRGGGYTF. DNA of the CDR3: TGTGCCAGCAGCTTGAGGCGTGGCGGAGGCTACACCTTC.

V gene TRBV29-1 combines with J gene TRBJ1-5; 7 bases agree with TRBD1. Germline assignment: CDR1 SQVTM and CDR2 ANQGSEA. The CDR3 sequence is 14 residues long. V dropped 4 bases and J dropped 4; count of bases not matched to a gene: 7. In DNA form, the CDR3 reads TGCAGCGTTGCGGGCGGGACAGAAAATCAGCCCCAGCATTTT. Translation: CSVAGGTENQPQHF.

J is TRBJ2-1 and V is TRBV9, with 13 bases identical to TRBD2. The CDR3 totals 15 residues. The junction had 4 bases not matched to a gene; V was cut back by 3 bases and J by 7 bases. Germline-derived CDR1 and CDR2 are SGDLS and YYNGEE. The CDR3 region has the DNA TGTGCCAGCAGCGCGGGGACTAGCGGGATAAATGAGCAGTTCTTC. It translates to CASSAGTSGINEQFF.

This clone was recorded once. This chain uses TRBV10-1 with TRBJ2-1, with D perhaps TRBD2 (6 bases). Trimming pared 0 bases from V and 6 bases from J, leaving 12 bases between. Looked up from germline, CDR1 is WNHNN and CDR2 is SYGVQD (reference sequence). The CDR3 runs to 15 residues. The CDR3 sequence: CASSESTVGGNEQFF. The CDR3 region has the DNA TGCGCCAGCAGTGAGTCTACAGTCGGGGGCAATGAGCAGTTCTTC.

The rearrangement joins TRBV19 to TRBJ1-4; possibly TRBD1 for D (6 bases). The germline V gene encodes CDR1 LNHDA and CDR2 SQIVND (reference sequence). The CDR3 covers 14 residues. V was shortened by 5 bases and J by 2 bases, with 9 bases between the two germline ends. The CDR3 DNA reads as TGTGCCAGTAGTGTACAGGGTACTAATGAAAAACTGTTTTTT. Translating it yields CASSVQGTNEKLFF. Full variable domain (remainder filled in from reference TRBV19 and TRBJ1-4): DGGITQSPKYLFRKEGQNVTLSCEQNLNHDAMYWYRQDPGQGLRLIYYSQIVNDFQKGDIAEGYSVSREKKESFPLTVTSAQKNPTAFYLCASSVQGTNEKLFFGSGTQLSVL.

This clone was seen more than once but under ten times. The chain recombines TRBV6-5 with TRBJ1-2; no clear D. The V gene lost 0 bases and the J gene lost 4 bases, with 12 bases spanning the gap. Germline V lookup: CDR1 MNHEY, CDR2 SVGAGI. The CDR3 loop spans 15 amino acids. CDR3 sequence: CASSYSIVGSYGYTF. Written as DNA, the CDR3 is TGTGCCAGCAGTTACTCGATCGTAGGGAGCTATGGCTACACCTTC.

The rearrangement joins TRBV19 to TRBJ1-1; D unresolved. The CDR3 is 15 amino acids. Germline CDR1 is LNHDA and CDR2 is SQIVND (reference sequence). The ends were cut back, 1 base at V and 1 base at J, with 10 bases in the middle. CDR3 amino acids: CASSIGGDENTEAFF. DNA for the CDR3: TGTGCCAGTAGTATAGGGGGAGACGAGAACACTGAAGCTTTCTTT.

The rearrangement links TRBV6-6 to TRBJ1-5; D perhaps matches TRBD1 (5 bases). V was clipped by 7 bases and J by 1 base, with 11 bases between them. The CDR3 extends over 14 amino acids. Germline V gene lookup returns CDR1 MNHNY and CDR2 SVGAGI (reference sequence). The CDR3 sequence: CASTDSGSNQPQHF. The CDR3 DNA reads as TGTGCCAGCACCGACAGTGGAAGCAATCAGCCCCAGCATTTT.

The V call is TRBV7-8, the J call TRBJ1-2; D is uncertain. V lost 3 bases and J lost 6, with 11 bases in between. The germline V gene has CDR1 SGHVS and CDR2 FQNEAQ. The CDR3 consists of 13 residues. CDR3 residues: CASSFMNSDGYTF. CDR3 bases: TGTGCCAGCAGCTTTATGAACAGTGATGGCTACACCTTC. Full variable domain (outside the CDR3, taken from reference TRBV7-8 and TRBJ1-2): GAGVSQSPRYKVAKRGQDVALRCDPISGHVSLFWYQQALGQGPEFLTYFQNEAQLDKSGLPSDRFFAERPEGSVSTLKIQRTQQEDSAVYLCASSFMNSDGYTFGSGTRLTVV.

The chain has TRBV27 and TRBJ1-6; D is uncertain. Trimming removed 1 base at V and 6 bases at J, with 10 bases between. CDR1 is MNHEY, CDR2 SMNVEV, per germline (reference sequence). This CDR3 has 15 residues. CDR3 sequence reads: CASSLFNGGNSPLHF. CDR3 DNA: TGTGCCAGCAGTTTATTTAACGGTGGTAATTCACCCCTCCACTTT.

The rearrangement uses TRBV14 and TRBJ1-2; D not resolved. Trimming took off 0 bases at V and 5 bases at J, with 10 bases between the two ends. In germline, CDR1 is SGHDN, CDR2 FVKESK. The CDR3 consists of 14 residues. For the CDR3, the DNA is TGTGCCAGCAGCCAAGAACACAGCCCGTATGGCTACACCTTC. It yields the protein CASSQEHSPYGYTF.

The table lists this clone with a count of one. The chain joins TRBV19 to TRBJ2-7, with TRBD2 identical over 10 bases. Per germline, CDR1 LNHDA and CDR2 SQIVND (reference sequence). The V segment lost 3 bases and the J segment 1 base; nucleotides outside the gene matches: 6. The CDR3 covers 16 residues. The CDR3 nucleotides are TGTGCCAGTAGTATTGCTGGTAGCGGGAGGTCCTACGAGCAGTACTTC. Translating gives CASSIAGSGRSYEQYF.

The table lists this clone with a few counts. The chain links TRBV4-1 to TRBJ1-1; D is uncertain. This CDR3 has 17 residues. The germline CDR1 and CDR2 sequences are MGHRA and YSYEKL. V lost 3 bases and J 3 bases, leaving 20 bases between the germline ends. CDR3 protein: CASSHRTWESSDTEAFF. CDR3 sequence (DNA): TGCGCCAGCAGCCATCGGACCTGGGAGTCTTCTGACACTGAAGCTTTCTTT.

Only a few counts were recorded for this clone. V gene TRBV15 combines with J gene TRBJ2-7; 14 bases match TRBD2. The V segment lost 6 bases and the J segment 0 bases; nucleotides outside the gene matches: 7. The CDR3 is 17 amino acids. Germline assignment: CDR1 LNHNV and CDR2 YYDKDF (reference sequence). The CDR3: CATRAGTSGRRSYEQYF. As DNA, the CDR3 is TGTGCCACCAGGGCCGGGACTAGCGGGAGACGCTCCTACGAGCAGTACTTC.

The rearrangement uses TRBV28 and TRBJ1-5; D is ambiguous. With 5 bases removed from V and 0 bases from J, the gap between germline ends came to 11 bases. The CDR3 loop spans 15 amino acids. Germline loops: CDR1 MDHEN, CDR2 SYDVKM. This CDR3 is CASSRQAYSNQPQHF. CDR3 DNA: TGTGCCAGCAGTCGGCAGGCTTATAGCAATCAGCCCCAGCATTTT.

This chain uses TRBV30 with TRBJ2-2, with no clear D. Germline V lookup: CDR1 GTSNPN, CDR2 SVGIG (reference sequence). This CDR3 is built from 16 residues. V was cut by 4 bases and J by 4 bases, with 19 bases left in between. Here the CDR3 DNA reads TGTGCCTGGAACCCACTCCGAAACACGGGCACCGGGGAGCTGTTTTTT. Its protein is CAWNPLRNTGTGELFF.